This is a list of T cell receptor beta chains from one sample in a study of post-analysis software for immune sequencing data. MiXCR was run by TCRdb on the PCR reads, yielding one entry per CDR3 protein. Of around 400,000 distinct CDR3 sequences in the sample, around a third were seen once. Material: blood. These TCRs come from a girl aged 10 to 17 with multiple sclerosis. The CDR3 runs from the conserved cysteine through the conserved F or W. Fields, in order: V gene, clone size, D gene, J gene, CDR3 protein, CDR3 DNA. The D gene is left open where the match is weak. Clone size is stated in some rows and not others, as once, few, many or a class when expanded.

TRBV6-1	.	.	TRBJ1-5	CATLGQGRQPQHF	TGTGCCACCCTGGGGCAGGGTCGACAGCCCCAGCATTTT
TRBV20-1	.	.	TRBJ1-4	CSAQPGQGGEKPFF	TGCAGTGCCCAACCGGGGCAGGGAGGTGAAAAACCGTTTTTT
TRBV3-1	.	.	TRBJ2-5	CASGNEGLSNEQYF	TGTGCCTCCGGGAACGAGGGTCTAAGCAATGAGCAGTACTTC
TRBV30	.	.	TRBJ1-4	CAWSFPGRDYEKLFF	TGTGCCTGGAGTTTCCCGGGCCGGGATTATGAAAAACTGTTTTTT
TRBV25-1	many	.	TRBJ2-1	CASSENEQFF	TGTGCCAGCAGCGAAAATGAGCAGTTCTTC
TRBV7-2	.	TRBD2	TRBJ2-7	CASSLEGLSYEQYF	TGTGCCAGCAGCTTAGAGGGACTATCCTACGAGCAGTACTTC
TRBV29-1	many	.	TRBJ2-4	CSVAAGGIQYF	TGCAGCGTCGCAGCCGGAGGCATTCAGTACTTC
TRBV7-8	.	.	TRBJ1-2	CASSSNGGTLSPSYGYTF	TGTGCCAGCAGCTCCAATGGAGGGACACTTAGTCCCTCCTATGGCTACACCTTC
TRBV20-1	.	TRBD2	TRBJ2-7	CSARSSTSGGTYEQYF	TGCAGTGCTAGATCCTCGACTAGCGGGGGGACCTACGAGCAGTACTTC
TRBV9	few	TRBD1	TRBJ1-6	CASSVRGQDSPLHF	TGTGCCAGCAGCGTCAGGGGACAGGATTCACCCCTCCACTTT
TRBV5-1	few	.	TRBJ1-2	CASSLLQPDYGYTF	TGCGCCAGCAGCTTACTGCAGCCTGACTATGGCTACACCTTC
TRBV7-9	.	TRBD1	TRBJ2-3	CASSARQGLDTQYF	TGTGCCAGCAGCGCTAGACAGGGGCTAGATACGCAGTATTTT
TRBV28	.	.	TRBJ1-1	CASSIGQGAFF	TGTGCCAGCAGTATCGGGCAGGGAGCTTTCTTT
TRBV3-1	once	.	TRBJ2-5	CASSQTTEGEQYF	TGTGCCAGCAGCCAAACGACGGAAGGAGAGCAGTACTTC
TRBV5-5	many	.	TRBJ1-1	CASSLEGWNTEAFF	TGTGCCAGCAGCTTGGAGGGGTGGAACACTGAAGCTTTCTTT
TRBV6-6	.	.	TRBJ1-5	CASSFGVSNQPQHF	TGTGCCAGCAGCTTTGGAGTTAGCAATCAGCCCCAGCATTTT
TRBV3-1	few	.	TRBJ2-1	CASSQPRGAEQFF	TGTGCCAGCAGCCAACCCAGGGGGGCTGAGCAGTTCTTC
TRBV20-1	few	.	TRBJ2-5	CSGDKAEGTQYF	TGCAGTGGAGACAAGGCGGAGGGGACCCAGTACTTC
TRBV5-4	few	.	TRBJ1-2	CASSFAGYTF	TGTGCCAGCAGCTTTGCCGGCTACACCTTC
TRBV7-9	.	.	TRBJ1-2	CASSFYGPRAGYTF	TGTGCCAGCAGCTTTTACGGGCCGAGGGCCGGCTACACCTTC
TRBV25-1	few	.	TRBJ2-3	CASSELLERGSTDTQYF	TGTGCCAGCAGTGAGCTCCTAGAGAGGGGGAGCACAGATACGCAGTATTTT
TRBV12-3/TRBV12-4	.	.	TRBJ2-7	CAGCEGSLSYEQYF	TGTGCCGGCTGCGAGGGGTCGCTATCCTACGAGCAGTACTTC
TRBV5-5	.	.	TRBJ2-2	CASSVAPTGELFF	TGTGCCAGCAGCGTGGCACCCACCGGGGAGCTGTTTTTT
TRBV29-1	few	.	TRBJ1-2	CSVEDEHYGYTF	TGCAGCGTTGAAGATGAGCACTATGGCTACACCTTC
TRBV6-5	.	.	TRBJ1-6	CASSYSNQGKRSPLHF	TGTGCCAGCAGTTACTCGAATCAGGGGAAGCGATCACCCCTCCACTTT
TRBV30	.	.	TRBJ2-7	CARSVEGYGQYF	TGTGCCCGGAGTGTGGAGGGGTATGGGCAGTACTTC
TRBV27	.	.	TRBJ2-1	CASSQRPDDYNEQFF	TGTGCCAGCAGCCAGCGACCGGATGATTACAATGAGCAGTTCTTC
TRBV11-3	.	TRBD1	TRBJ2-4	CASSGQERDIQYF	TGTGCCAGCAGCGGACAGGAGAGGGACATTCAGTACTTC
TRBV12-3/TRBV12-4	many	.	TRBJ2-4	CASSTGWIKNIQYF	TGTGCCAGCAGTACAGGGTGGATCAAAAACATTCAGTACTTC
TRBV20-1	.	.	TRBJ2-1	CSARTQGGQFF	TGCAGTGCCAGGACCCAGGGAGGGCAGTTCTTC
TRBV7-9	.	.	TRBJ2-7	CASSIRGSLGYEQYF	TGTGCCAGCAGCATTCGGGGTTCCCTGGGGTACGAGCAGTACTTC
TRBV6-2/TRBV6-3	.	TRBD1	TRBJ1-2	CASSFGTDNYGYTF	TGTGCCAGCAGTTTTGGGACAGATAACTATGGCTACACCTTC
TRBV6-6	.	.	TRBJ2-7	CASGYGPYEQYF	TGTGCCAGCGGTTACGGCCCCTACGAGCAGTACTTC
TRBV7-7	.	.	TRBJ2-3	CASSLGMAGDTQYF	TGTGCTAGCAGCTTAGGGATGGCAGGCGATACGCAGTATTTT
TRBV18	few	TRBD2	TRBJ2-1	CASSRLAGVVDEQFF	TGTGCCAGCTCACGGCTAGCGGGGGTGGTTGATGAGCAGTTCTTC
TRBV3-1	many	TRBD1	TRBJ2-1	CASSQDLGQSYNEQFF	TGTGCCAGCAGCCAAGATCTGGGACAGTCCTACAATGAGCAGTTCTTC
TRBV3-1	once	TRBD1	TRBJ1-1	CASSQTVQGTQRAFF	TGTGCCAGCAGCCAAACGGTACAGGGGACGCAGAGAGCTTTCTTT
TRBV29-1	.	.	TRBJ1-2	CSVEDGPSNYGYTF	TGCAGCGTTGAAGATGGCCCATCTAACTATGGCTACACCTTC
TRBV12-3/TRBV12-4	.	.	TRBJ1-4	CASSQASATNEKLFF	TGTGCCAGCAGTCAGGCATCTGCAACTAATGAAAAACTGTTTTTT
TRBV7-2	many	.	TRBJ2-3	CASSLFRAGRTDTQYF	TGTGCCAGCAGCTTATTCCGGGCGGGGAGGACAGATACGCAGTATTTT
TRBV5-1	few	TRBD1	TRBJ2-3	CASSVRTGVADTQYF	TGCGCCAGCAGCGTCCGGACAGGGGTTGCAGATACGCAGTATTTT
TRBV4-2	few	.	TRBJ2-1	CASSQGDGNYNEQFF	TGTGCCAGCAGCCAAGGCGACGGGAACTACAATGAGCAGTTCTTC
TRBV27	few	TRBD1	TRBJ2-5	CASSSSRDSQGQYF	TGTGCCAGCAGTTCAAGTAGGGACAGCCAGGGGCAGTACTTC
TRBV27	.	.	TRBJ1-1	CASSLSGANTEAFF	TGTGCCAGCAGTTTATCAGGGGCGAACACTGAAGCTTTCTTT
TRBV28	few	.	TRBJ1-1	CASSLRVGDTEAFF	TGTGCCAGCAGTTTGAGGGTTGGGGACACTGAAGCTTTCTTT
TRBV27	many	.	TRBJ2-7	CASSLVAGSSYEQYF	TGTGCCAGCAGTTTGGTGGCAGGGAGCTCCTACGAGCAGTACTTC